The 13 T cell receptor beta chains below come from one sample, sequenced in a study of T-cell memory formation after mild COVID-19. TCRdb itself ran the 5' RACE reads through MiXCR, one entry per CDR3 protein. The profile shows under 300,000 distinct CDR3 sequences, approximately 7.6% of them singletons. The sample was PBMCs or a T cell subset sorted from them (not recorded which). These receptor sequences come from a man younger than 30 who had mild COVID-19 (a few samples of this study predate the infection). Cell type and time point are not known.

The chain joins TRBV20-1 to TRBJ2-2; no firm D call. The germline V gene has CDR1 DFQATT and CDR2 SNEGSKA (reference sequence). This CDR3 contains 13 residues. Deletions cut 6 bases from V and 5 bases from J, with 13 bases between. In nucleotides, the CDR3 is TGCAGTGCCTCTTCCCCGGCAACCGGGGAGCTGTTTTTT. This gives the protein CSASSPATGELFF.

A few counts support this clonotype. The chain uses TRBV12-3 or TRBV12-4 and TRBJ2-3, with D possibly being TRBD2 (5 bases). The V gene lost 3 bases and the J gene lost 3 bases, with 7 bases spanning the gap. The CDR3 has 13 residues. In DNA, the CDR3 is TGTGCCAGCAGTTTTTCGGGGACAGATACGCAGTATTTT. It encodes CASSFSGTDTQYF.

This clonotype was counted many times. This rearrangement joins TRBV6-6 to TRBJ1-5; a possible D gene is TRBD1 (5 bases). V was cut by 6 bases and J by 0 bases, with 18 bases left in between. The CDR3 consists of 17 residues. The germline V gene encodes CDR1 MNHNY and CDR2 SVGAGI (reference sequence). As DNA, the CDR3 is TGTGCCAGCAGCCCCCTCTCCAGGGCTCATAGCAATCAGCCCCAGCATTTT. Its protein is CASSPLSRAHSNQPQHF.

The genes are TRBV5-1 and TRBJ2-2, with D maybe TRBD2 (7 bases). CDR1 is SGHRS and CDR2 is YFSETQ in the germline V gene. Trimming left V 3 bases short and J 4 bases short, with 13 bases between. There are 15 residues in the CDR3. The CDR3 DNA sequence: TGCGCCAGCAGCTCACGGGGGGCGTCCACCGGGGAGCTGTTTTTT. Its translation is CASSSRGASTGELFF.

In its sample, this clonotype was seen a few times. V is TRBV18 and J is TRBJ2-1, with TRBD2 matching 10 bases. V lost 6 bases to trimming and J lost 3 bases; unmatched junction nucleotides: 23. The CDR3 is 21 residues long. The germline V gene encodes CDR1 KGHSH and CDR2 LQKENI. This CDR3 is CASSAPRGGAGGPTRYNEQFF. For the CDR3, the DNA is TGTGCCAGCTCGGCTCCCCGGGGGGGAGCGGGGGGGCCGACCCGCTACAATGAGCAGTTCTTC.

V gene TRBV7-8 combines with J gene TRBJ2-2; unclear D gene. Looked up from germline, CDR1 is SGHVS and CDR2 is FQNEAQ. There are 13 residues in the CDR3. Trimming left V 5 bases short and J 4 bases short, with 8 bases between. The CDR3, as DNA: TGTGCCAGCAGCCGACGCCCCACCGGGGAGCTGTTTTTT. Encoded protein: CASSRRPTGELFF.

This clonotype was seen a handful of times. The V and J genes are TRBV18 and TRBJ1-5, with 10 bases that match TRBD1. Germline V CDR1 and CDR2: KGHSH, LQKENI. The CDR3 consists of 18 residues. The junction had 10 bases not matched to a gene; V was cut back by 5 bases and J by 0 bases. CDR3: CASSSRTGGPYSNQPQHF. CDR3 DNA sequence: TGTGCCAGCTCATCACGGACAGGGGGTCCCTATAGCAATCAGCCCCAGCATTTT.

There are many counts of this clonotype. The chain combines TRBV27 with TRBJ2-2; D may be TRBD2 (6 bases). Germline values: CDR1 MNHEY, CDR2 SMNVEV (reference sequence). The CDR3 has 15 amino acids. The ends were cut back, 5 bases at V and 0 bases at J, with 10 bases in the middle. CDR3 DNA sequence: TGTGCCAGCAGTCGACTAGGATCGAACACCGGGGAGCTGTTTTTT. Encoded protein: CASSRLGSNTGELFF.

There are a few counts of this clonotype. The gene calls are TRBV5-8 and TRBJ2-2; 12 bases align to TRBD2. Unmatched junction bases numbered 5, after V lost 4 bases and J lost 1 base. The CDR3 extends over 17 amino acids. Germline V gene sequence: CDR1 SGHTS, CDR2 YDEGEE. CDR3: CASSTWTSGMNTGELFF. The CDR3 region has the DNA TGTGCCAGCAGCACGTGGACTAGCGGGATGAACACCGGGGAGCTGTTTTTT.

This chain links TRBV12-3 or TRBV12-4 with TRBJ2-3; 8 positions match TRBD2. J gave up 4 bases and V 7 bases, and 10 bases lay outside the gene matches. The CDR3 consists of 15 residues. DNA for the CDR3: TGTGCCAGCACCCTATCGGGGGGGACTCCAGATACGCAGTATTTT. This codes for CASTLSGGTPDTQYF.

At least ten counts were recorded for this clonotype. The chain couples TRBV12-3 or TRBV12-4 to TRBJ2-3, with 12 nucleotides matching TRBD1. There are 14 residues in the CDR3. The trim removed 4 bases at V and 4 bases at J, leaving 0 bases unmatched. Written as DNA, the CDR3 is TGTGCCAGCAGTTGGGACAGGGGGCCAGATACGCAGTATTTT. Amino acids: CASSWDRGPDTQYF.

The chain joins TRBV24-1 to TRBJ2-1, with 9 bases lining up with TRBD1. Trimming cost V 1 base and J 6 bases; bases outside gene matches: 6. Germline CDR1 KGHDR, CDR2 SFDVKD. The CDR3 runs to 16 residues. CDR3 in amino acids: CATSDFKDRGRNEQFF. The CDR3 DNA reads as TGTGCCACCAGTGATTTCAAGGACAGGGGACGCAATGAGCAGTTCTTC.

In this sample, this clonotype turned up a few times. The gene calls are TRBV6-5 and TRBJ1-1; unclear D gene. The V end lost 0 bases, the J end lost 3 bases, and 11 bases lay between the germline ends. CDR3 length: 15 residues. In germline, CDR1 is MNHEY, CDR2 SVGAGI. The CDR3 loop is CASSYSYGGDTEAFF. CDR3 nucleotide sequence: TGTGCCAGCAGTTACTCATACGGCGGGGACACTGAAGCTTTCTTT.